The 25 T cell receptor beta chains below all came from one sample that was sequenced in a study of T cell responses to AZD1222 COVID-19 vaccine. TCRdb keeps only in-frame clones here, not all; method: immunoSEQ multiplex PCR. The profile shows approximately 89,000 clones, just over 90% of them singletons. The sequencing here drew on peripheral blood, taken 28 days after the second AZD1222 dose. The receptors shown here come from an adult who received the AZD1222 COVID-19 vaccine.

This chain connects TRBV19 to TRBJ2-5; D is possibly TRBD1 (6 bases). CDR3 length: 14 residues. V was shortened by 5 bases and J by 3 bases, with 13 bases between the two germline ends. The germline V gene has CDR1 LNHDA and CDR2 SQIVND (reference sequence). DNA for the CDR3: TGTGCCAGTAGTTACAGGGTAATCGAAGAGACCCAGTACTTC. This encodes CASSYRVIEETQYF.

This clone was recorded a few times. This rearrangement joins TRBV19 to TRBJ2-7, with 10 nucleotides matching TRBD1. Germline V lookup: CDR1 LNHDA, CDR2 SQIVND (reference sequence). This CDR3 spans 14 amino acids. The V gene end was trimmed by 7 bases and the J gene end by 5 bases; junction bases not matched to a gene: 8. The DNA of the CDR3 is TGTGCCAGTAACCAACCGGGACAGGGGAACGAGCAGTACTTC. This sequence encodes CASNQPGQGNEQYF.

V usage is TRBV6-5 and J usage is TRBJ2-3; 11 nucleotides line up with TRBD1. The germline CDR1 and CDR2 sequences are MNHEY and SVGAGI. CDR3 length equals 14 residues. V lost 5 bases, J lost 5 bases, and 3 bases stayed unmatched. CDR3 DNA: TGTGCCAGCAGTCCGGACAGGGGGCTAGATACGCAGTATTTT. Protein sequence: CASSPDRGLDTQYF.

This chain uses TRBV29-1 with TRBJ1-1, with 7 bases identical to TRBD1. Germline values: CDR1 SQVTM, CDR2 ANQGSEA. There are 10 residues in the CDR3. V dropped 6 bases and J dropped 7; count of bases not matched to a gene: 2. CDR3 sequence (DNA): TGCAGCGTCAGGGGGATTGAAGCTTTCTTT. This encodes CSVRGIEAFF.

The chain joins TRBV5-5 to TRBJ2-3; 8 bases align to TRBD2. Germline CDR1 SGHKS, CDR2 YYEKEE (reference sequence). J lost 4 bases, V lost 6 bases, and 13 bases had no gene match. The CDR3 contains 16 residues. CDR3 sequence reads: CASTFRPAGDSDTQYF. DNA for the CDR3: TGTGCCAGCACCTTCCGGCCAGCGGGGGATTCAGATACGCAGTATTTT.

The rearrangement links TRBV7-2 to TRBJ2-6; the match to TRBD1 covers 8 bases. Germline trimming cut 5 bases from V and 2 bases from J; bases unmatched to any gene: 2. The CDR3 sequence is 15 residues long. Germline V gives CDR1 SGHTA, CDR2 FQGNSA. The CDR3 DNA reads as TGTGCCAGCAGCCAACAGGGGGCTGGGGCCAACGTCCTGACTTTC. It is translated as CASSQQGAGANVLTF.

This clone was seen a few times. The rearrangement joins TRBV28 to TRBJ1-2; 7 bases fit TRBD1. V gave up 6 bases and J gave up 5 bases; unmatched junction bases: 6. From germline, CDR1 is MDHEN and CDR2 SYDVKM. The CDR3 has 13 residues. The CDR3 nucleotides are TGTGCCAGCAGAACGGACAGGAAATATGGCTACACCTTC. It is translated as CASRTDRKYGYTF.

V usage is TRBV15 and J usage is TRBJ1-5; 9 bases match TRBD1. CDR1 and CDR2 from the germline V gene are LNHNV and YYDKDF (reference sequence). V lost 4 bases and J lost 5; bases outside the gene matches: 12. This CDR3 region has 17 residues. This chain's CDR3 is CATSTTWNRGQDQPQHF. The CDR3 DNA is TGTGCCACCAGCACCACCTGGAACAGGGGGCAAGATCAGCCCCAGCATTTT. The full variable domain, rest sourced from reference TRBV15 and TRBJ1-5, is DAMVIQNPRYQVTQFGKPVTLSCSQTLNHNVMYWYQQKSSQAPKLLFHYYDKDFNNEADTPDNFQSRRPNTSFCFLDIRSPGLGDTAMYLCATSTTWNRGQDQPQHFGDGTRLSIL.

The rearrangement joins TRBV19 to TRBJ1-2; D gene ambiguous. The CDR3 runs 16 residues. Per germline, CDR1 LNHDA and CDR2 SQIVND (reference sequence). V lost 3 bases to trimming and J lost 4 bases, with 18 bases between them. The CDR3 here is CASSIPGVGLGYGYTF. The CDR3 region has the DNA TGTGCCAGTAGTATCCCAGGCGTGGGCCTCGGCTATGGCTACACCTTC.

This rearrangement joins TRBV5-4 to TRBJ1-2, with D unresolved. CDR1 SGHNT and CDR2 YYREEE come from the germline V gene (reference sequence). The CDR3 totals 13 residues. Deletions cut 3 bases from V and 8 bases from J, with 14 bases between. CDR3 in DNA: TGTGCCAGCAGCTGGGAGTCGGGCAGCGGCTACACCTTC. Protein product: CASSWESGSGYTF.

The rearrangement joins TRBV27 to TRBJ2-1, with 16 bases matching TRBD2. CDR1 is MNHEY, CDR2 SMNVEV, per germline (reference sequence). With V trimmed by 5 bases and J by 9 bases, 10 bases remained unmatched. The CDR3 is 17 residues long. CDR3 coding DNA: TGTGCCAGCAGTCTTAGGGGACTAGCGGGGGGGCCAGGTGAGCAGTTCTTC. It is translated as CASSLRGLAGGPGEQFF.

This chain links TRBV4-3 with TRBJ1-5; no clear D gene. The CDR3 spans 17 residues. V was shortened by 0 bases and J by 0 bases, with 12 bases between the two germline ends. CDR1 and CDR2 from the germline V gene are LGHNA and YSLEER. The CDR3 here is CASSQDRAVYSNQPQHF. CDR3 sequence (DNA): TGCGCCAGCAGCCAAGATAGGGCGGTCTATAGCAATCAGCCCCAGCATTTT.

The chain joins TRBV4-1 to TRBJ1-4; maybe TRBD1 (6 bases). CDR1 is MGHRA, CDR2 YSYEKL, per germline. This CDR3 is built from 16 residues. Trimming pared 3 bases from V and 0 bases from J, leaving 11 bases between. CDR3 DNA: TGCGCCAGCAGCCAGACAGGAGTTGCAACTAATGAAAAACTGTTTTTT. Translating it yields CASSQTGVATNEKLFF.

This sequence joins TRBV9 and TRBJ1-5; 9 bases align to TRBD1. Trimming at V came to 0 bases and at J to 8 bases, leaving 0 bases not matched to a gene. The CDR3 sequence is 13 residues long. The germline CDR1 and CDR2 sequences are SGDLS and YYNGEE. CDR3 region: CASSVGTGEPQHF. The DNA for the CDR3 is TGTGCCAGCAGCGTAGGGACAGGGGAGCCCCAGCATTTT.

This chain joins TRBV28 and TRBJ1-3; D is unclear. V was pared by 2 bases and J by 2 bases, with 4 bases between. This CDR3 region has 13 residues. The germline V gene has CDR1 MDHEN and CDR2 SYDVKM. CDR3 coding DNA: TGTGCCAGCAGTTTAGCCGCTGGAAACACCATATATTTT. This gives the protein CASSLAAGNTIYF.

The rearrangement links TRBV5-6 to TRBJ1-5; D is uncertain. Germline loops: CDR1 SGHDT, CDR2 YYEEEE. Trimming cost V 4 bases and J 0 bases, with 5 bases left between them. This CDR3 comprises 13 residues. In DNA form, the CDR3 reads TGTGCCAGCAGCGTCTATAGCAATCAGCCCCAGCATTTT. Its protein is CASSVYSNQPQHF.

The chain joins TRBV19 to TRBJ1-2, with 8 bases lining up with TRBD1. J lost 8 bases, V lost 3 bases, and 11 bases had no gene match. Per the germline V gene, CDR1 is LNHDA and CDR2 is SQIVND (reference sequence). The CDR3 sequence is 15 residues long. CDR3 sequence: CASSIDGQGDFGYTF. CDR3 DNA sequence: TGTGCCAGTAGTATTGACGGACAGGGTGATTTCGGCTACACCTTC. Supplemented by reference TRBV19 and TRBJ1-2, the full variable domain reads DGGITQSPKYLFRKEGQNVTLSCEQNLNHDAMYWYRQDPGQGLRLIYYSQIVNDFQKGDIAEGYSVSREKKESFPLTVTSAQKNPTAFYLCASSIDGQGDFGYTFGSGTRLTVV.

The CDR3 DNA reads TGTGCCAGCAGCCTAACACGAGGCACTGAAGCTTTCTTT. Its translation is CASSLTRGTEAFF. The chain links TRBV7-2 to TRBJ1-1; D unresolved. V was trimmed by 5 bases and J by 4 bases, leaving 11 bases between them. Germline CDR1 is SGHTA and CDR2 is FQGNSA. CDR3 size: 13 residues.

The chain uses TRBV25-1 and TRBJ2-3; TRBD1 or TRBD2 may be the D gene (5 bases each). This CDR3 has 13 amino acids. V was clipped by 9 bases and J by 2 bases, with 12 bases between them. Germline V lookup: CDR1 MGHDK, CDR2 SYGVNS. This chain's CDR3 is CASSGTHTDTQYF. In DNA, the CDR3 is TGTGCCAGTTCCGGGACGCACACAGATACGCAGTATTTT.

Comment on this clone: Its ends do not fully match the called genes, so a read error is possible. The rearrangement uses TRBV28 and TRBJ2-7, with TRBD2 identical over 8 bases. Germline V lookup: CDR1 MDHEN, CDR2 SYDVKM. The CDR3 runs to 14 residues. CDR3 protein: CASNERGSSHEQYF. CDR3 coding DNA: TGTGCCAGCAATGAGCGGGGGAGCTCCCACGAGCAGTACTTC.

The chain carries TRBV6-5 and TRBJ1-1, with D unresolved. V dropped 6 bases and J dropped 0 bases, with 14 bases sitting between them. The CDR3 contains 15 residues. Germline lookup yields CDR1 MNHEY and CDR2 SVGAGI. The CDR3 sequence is CASRIPKGLNTEAFF. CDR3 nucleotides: TGTGCCAGCAGGATTCCGAAGGGATTGAACACTGAAGCTTTCTTT.

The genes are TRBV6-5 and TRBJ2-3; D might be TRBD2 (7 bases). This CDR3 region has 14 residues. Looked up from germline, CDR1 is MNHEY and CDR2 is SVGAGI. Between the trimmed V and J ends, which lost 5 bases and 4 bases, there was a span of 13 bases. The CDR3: CASSRGGFSDTQYF. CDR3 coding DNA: TGTGCCAGCAGTAGGGGGGGGTTCTCAGATACGCAGTATTTT.

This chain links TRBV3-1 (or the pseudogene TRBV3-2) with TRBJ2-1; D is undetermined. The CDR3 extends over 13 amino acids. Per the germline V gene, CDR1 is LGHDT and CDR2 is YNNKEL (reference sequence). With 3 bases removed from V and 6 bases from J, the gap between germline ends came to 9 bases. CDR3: CASSHGPTNEQFF. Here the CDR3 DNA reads TGTGCCAGCAGCCACGGACCAACCAATGAGCAGTTCTTC.

This CDR3 reads CASSLAGGYGYTF. CDR3 sequence (DNA): TGTGCCAGCAGCTTAGCGGGGGGGTATGGCTACACCTTC. V is TRBV7-9 and J is TRBJ1-2, with D perhaps matching TRBD1 (5 bases). V was trimmed by 0 bases and J by 5 bases, leaving 7 bases between them. This CDR3 has 13 amino acids. CDR1 SEHNR and CDR2 FQNEAQ come from the germline V gene (reference sequence).

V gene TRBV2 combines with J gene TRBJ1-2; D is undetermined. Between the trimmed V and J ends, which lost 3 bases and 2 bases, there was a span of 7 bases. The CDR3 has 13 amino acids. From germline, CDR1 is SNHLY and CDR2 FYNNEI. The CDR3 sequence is CASSDTGNYGYTF. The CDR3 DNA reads TGTGCCAGCAGTGACACGGGCAACTATGGCTACACCTTC.